This T cell receptor beta chain was found in a study of blood T cell repertoires in COVID-19. Study in general: COVID-19 samples, acute and convalescent, were from the United States, Italy and Spain. PBMCs, B-cell-depleted T cells, or T cells were the source of the cDNA or gDNA that made up the material.

The CDR3 is 16 amino acids. The V segment lost 0 bases and the J segment 10 bases; nucleotides outside the gene matches: 12. The germline CDR1 and CDR2 sequences are SGHRS and YFSETQ. Original processing notes: Cell counts per sample came from amplifying reference gene primers. Here immunoSEQ multiplex PCR was the method, and the copy in TCRdb shows in-frame clones only, minus some. V, J and clone size are taken as reported in that table, and D and trimming were inferred from the DNA itself. The table shows about 15,000 clones, with over 75% occurring only once. Sequencing input: peripheral blood. This clonotype was obtained from a man between 65 and 85 years old in a cohort sampled during active COVID-19. The chain combines TRBV5-1 with TRBJ2-1, with 8 bases fitting TRBD2. The CDR3 coding sequence is TGCGCCAGCAGCTTGGCAGCACTAGCGGATAAAACCGAGCAGTTCTTC. Translated, it gives CASSLAALADKTEQFF.